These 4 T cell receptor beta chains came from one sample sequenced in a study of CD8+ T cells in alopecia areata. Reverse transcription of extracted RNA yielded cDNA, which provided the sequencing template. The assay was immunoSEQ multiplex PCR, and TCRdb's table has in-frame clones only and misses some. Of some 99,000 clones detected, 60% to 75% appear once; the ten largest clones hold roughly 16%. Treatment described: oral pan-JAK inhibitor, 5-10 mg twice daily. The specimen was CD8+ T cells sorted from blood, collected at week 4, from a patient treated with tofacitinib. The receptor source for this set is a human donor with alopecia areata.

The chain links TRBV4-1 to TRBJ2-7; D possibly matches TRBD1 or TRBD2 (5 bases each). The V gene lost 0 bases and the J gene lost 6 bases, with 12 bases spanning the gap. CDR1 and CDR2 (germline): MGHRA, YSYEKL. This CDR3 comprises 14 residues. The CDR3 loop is CASSQDLGRVEQYF. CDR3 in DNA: TGCGCCAGCAGCCAAGATTTGGGGCGGGTCGAGCAGTACTTC.

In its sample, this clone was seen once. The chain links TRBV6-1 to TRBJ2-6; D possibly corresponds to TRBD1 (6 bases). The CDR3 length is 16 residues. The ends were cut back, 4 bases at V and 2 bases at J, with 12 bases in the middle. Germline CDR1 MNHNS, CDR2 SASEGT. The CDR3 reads CASSGHRETGANVLTF. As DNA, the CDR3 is TGTGCCAGCAGTGGACACAGGGAAACTGGGGCCAACGTCCTGACTTTC.

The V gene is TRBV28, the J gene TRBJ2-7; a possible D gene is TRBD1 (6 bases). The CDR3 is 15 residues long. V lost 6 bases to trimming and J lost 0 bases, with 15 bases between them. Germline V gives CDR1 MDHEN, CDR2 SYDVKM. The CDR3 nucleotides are TGTGCCAGCAGATCGCACGGGACATCCTCCTACGAGCAGTACTTC. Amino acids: CASRSHGTSSYEQYF.

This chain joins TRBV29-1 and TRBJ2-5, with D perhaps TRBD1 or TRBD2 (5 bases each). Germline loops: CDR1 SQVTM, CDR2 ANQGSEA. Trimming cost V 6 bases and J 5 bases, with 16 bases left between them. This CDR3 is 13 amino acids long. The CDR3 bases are TGCAGCGTCGAGCTGGGACGGGACGAGACCCAGTACTTC. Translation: CSVELGRDETQYF.